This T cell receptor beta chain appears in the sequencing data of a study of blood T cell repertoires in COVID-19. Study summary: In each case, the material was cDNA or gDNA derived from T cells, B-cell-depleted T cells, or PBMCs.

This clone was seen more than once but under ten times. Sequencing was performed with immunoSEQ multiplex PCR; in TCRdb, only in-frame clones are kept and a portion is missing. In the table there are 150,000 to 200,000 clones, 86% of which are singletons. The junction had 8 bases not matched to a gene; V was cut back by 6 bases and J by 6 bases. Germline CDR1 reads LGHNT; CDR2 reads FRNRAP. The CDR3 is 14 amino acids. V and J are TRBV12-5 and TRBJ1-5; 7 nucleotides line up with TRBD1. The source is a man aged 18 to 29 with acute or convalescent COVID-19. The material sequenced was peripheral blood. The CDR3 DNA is TGTGCTAGTGGAGCCACAGGGGCTCGTCAGCCCCAGCATTTT. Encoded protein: CASGATGARQPQHF.